Following are 32 T cell receptor beta chains from one sample sequenced in a study of cytomegalovirus exposure and HLA in healthy donors (dated by TCRdb to about 2017). Preparation of the library involved the immunoSEQ multiplex PCR assay. TCRdb obtained this table from immuneACCESS and retained in-frame rearrangements with V and J assigned. These tables miss some clones; where compared with another copy, unresolved V genes account for less than half of the shortfall, and the remainder is unexplained. This sample holds 100,000 to 150,000 clones; 90% to 97% were observed only once. The ten largest clones represent 1.5% to 2% of the sample. The specimen sequenced was PBMCs. These receptors were taken from a young man in good health and CMV-seronegative.

The chain carries TRBV4-3 and TRBJ2-5, with TRBD2 matching 7 bases. CDR1 and CDR2 from the germline V gene are LGHNA and YSLEER. The CDR3 is made up of 16 amino acids. V lost 0 bases and J lost 4; bases outside the gene matches: 8. CDR3 residues: CASSQDQRWGGETQYF. The CDR3 nucleotides are TGCGCCAGCAGCCAAGATCAACGATGGGGGGGAGAGACCCAGTACTTC.

The genes are TRBV18 and TRBJ1-5; a possible D gene is TRBD1 (6 bases). Germline values: CDR1 KGHSH, CDR2 LQKENI. The V end lost 2 bases, the J end lost 7 bases, and 12 bases lay between the germline ends. This CDR3 is built from 14 residues. The CDR3 reads CASSPAQGSQPQHF. The CDR3 DNA follows: TGTGCCAGCTCACCAGCGCAGGGGAGCCAGCCCCAGCATTTT.

Points on this clone: Other nucleotide sequences in the sample specify the same CDR3. The genes are TRBV19 and TRBJ2-7, with 7 bases that match TRBD2. The CDR3 consists of 14 residues. V shed 3 bases and J 1 base; nucleotides not matched to a gene: 3. Germline V gene lookup returns CDR1 LNHDA and CDR2 SQIVND (reference sequence). The CDR3 loop reads CASSIGGGSYEQYF. The CDR3 DNA reads as TGTGCCAGTAGTATCGGCGGGGGTTCCTACGAGCAGTACTTC.

The CDR3 sequence is CASSLGQQYNEQFF. The CDR3 bases are TGCGCCAGCAGCTTGGGACAGCAGTACAATGAGCAGTTCTTC. This sequence joins TRBV5-1 and TRBJ2-1; D perhaps matches TRBD1 (5 bases). With 0 bases removed from V and 4 bases from J, the gap between germline ends came to 8 bases. The CDR3 sequence is 14 residues long. Germline V gene lookup returns CDR1 SGHRS and CDR2 YFSETQ.

This chain joins TRBV28 and TRBJ1-1; D ambiguous. Germline V gives CDR1 MDHEN, CDR2 SYDVKM. The CDR3 is 11 residues long. Between the trimmed V and J ends, which lost 8 bases and 7 bases, there was a span of 11 bases. DNA for the CDR3: TGTGCCAGCGAGTCTAGGTATGAAGCTTTCTTT. Protein: CASESRYEAFF. The variable domain in full, completed from reference TRBV28 and TRBJ1-1, reads DVKVTQSSRYLVKRTGEKVFLECVQDMDHENMFWYRQDPGLGLRLIYFSYDVKMKEKGDIPEGYSVSREKKERFSLILESASTNQTSMYLCASESRYEAFFGQGTRLTVV.

V gene TRBV6-5 combines with J gene TRBJ2-6; D is undetermined. This CDR3 is built from 15 residues. Germline V gene data show CDR1 as MNHEY and CDR2 as SVGAGI. Trimming pared 7 bases from V and 0 bases from J, leaving 10 bases between. CDR3 DNA: TGTGCCAGCACCGATTGGAGCTCTGGGGCCAACGTCCTGACTTTC. Protein: CASTDWSSGANVLTF.

This clone was observed a single time. J is TRBJ1-1 and V is TRBV19, with TRBD1 matching 7 bases. V was pared by 6 bases and J by 1 base, with 11 bases of the junction left unmatched. From germline, CDR1 is LNHDA and CDR2 SQIVND (reference sequence). This CDR3 has 16 residues. For the CDR3, the DNA is TGTGCCAGTAGGGTCCAGGGGGACAGAGCGAACACTGAAGCTTTCTTT. Translating it yields CASRVQGDRANTEAFF. Full variable domain (remainder filled in from reference TRBV19 and TRBJ1-1): DGGITQSPKYLFRKEGQNVTLSCEQNLNHDAMYWYRQDPGQGLRLIYYSQIVNDFQKGDIAEGYSVSREKKESFPLTVTSAQKNPTAFYLCASRVQGDRANTEAFFGQGTRLTVV.

This clone has a single count. The rearrangement links TRBV4-2 to TRBJ1-4, with D hard to call. Germline V CDR1 and CDR2: LGHNA, YNFKEQ. V was shortened by 0 bases and J by 6 bases, with 11 bases between the two germline ends. The CDR3 consists of 15 residues. The CDR3 DNA is TGTGCCAGCAGCCAAGAGGGGAGTCCAGATGAAAAACTGTTTTTT. Its protein is CASSQEGSPDEKLFF.

Note on this clone: Within the sample, other DNA sequences also encode this same CDR3. The V and J genes are TRBV30 and TRBJ1-5, with D unresolved. Trimming stripped 0 bases from V and 1 base from J, with 4 bases between. The CDR3 has 13 amino acids. Germline assignment: CDR1 GTSNPN and CDR2 SVGIG (reference sequence). The CDR3 here is CAWSVGSNQPQHF. CDR3 in DNA: TGTGCCTGGAGTGTGGGCAGCAATCAGCCCCAGCATTTT.

This chain links TRBV5-1 with TRBJ2-7, with 13 bases matching TRBD2. Germline V CDR1 and CDR2: SGHRS, YFSETQ. The CDR3 runs to 17 residues. The trim removed 2 bases at V and 4 bases at J, leaving 9 bases unmatched. CDR3 protein: CASSLLAGGPRGYEQYF. For the CDR3, the DNA is TGCGCCAGCAGCTTACTAGCGGGAGGGCCCCGCGGGTACGAGCAGTACTTC.

The chain couples TRBV5-1 to TRBJ2-5; D not resolved. V dropped 3 bases and J dropped 3 bases, with 24 bases sitting between them. The CDR3 loop spans 18 amino acids. From germline, CDR1 is SGHRS and CDR2 YFSETQ. Here the CDR3 reads CASSSGAEVVNREETQYF. CDR3 nucleotide sequence: TGCGCCAGCAGCTCCGGAGCCGAGGTAGTCAATCGGGAAGAGACCCAGTACTTC.

The table lists this clone with a count of one. The chain combines TRBV12-2 with TRBJ2-7; the D call of TRBD1 is as the table states it, not checked on the DNA. TRBV12-2 is marked as a pseudogene. CDR3 length equals 15 residues. In DNA, the CDR3 is TGTGCAAGTCGCTTAGGGGGCAGGTTTGCCTACGAGCAGTACTTC. It yields the protein CASRLGGRFAYEQYF.

DNA of the CDR3: TGTGCCAGTACCGCGGACAGGCGTTTGAACACTGAAGCTTTCTTT. Its protein is CASTADRRLNTEAFF. The chain couples TRBV19 to TRBJ1-1; 7 bases match TRBD1. Germline loops: CDR1 LNHDA, CDR2 SQIVND (reference sequence). Trimming cost V 7 bases and J 0 bases; bases outside gene matches: 8. The CDR3 sequence is 15 residues long.

The chain joins TRBV7-3 to TRBJ2-7, with TRBD2 matching 7 bases. Trimming cost V 8 bases and J 7 bases; bases outside gene matches: 11. This CDR3 spans 13 amino acids. Germline V gives CDR1 SGHTA, CDR2 FQGTGA. The CDR3 sequence is CASGPRGRGEQYF. CDR3 bases: TGTGCCAGCGGGCCCCGAGGGAGGGGAGAGCAGTACTTC.

The chain joins TRBV28 to TRBJ1-2, with D uncertain. Germline CDR1 reads MDHEN; CDR2 reads SYDVKM. Trimming took 3 bases from V and 3 from J, leaving 8 bases between them. The CDR3 loop spans 13 amino acids. The CDR3 is CASSFNRDYGYTF. The CDR3 coding sequence is TGTGCCAGCAGTTTTAATCGGGACTATGGCTACACCTTC.

This clone is a singleton in its sample. The chain combines TRBV18 with TRBJ1-1, with 7 bases that match TRBD1. The CDR3 length is 15 residues. CDR1 is KGHSH, CDR2 LQKENI, per germline. The trim removed 8 bases at V and 2 bases at J, leaving 11 bases unmatched. DNA for the CDR3: TGTGCCAGCACCACAGGGGCCCAGGGTAACACTGAAGCTTTCTTT. Translated, it gives CASTTGAQGNTEAFF.

This clone was detected once. This chain uses TRBV5-1 with TRBJ2-7; tentative D call: TRBD1 (6 bases). Trimming removed 4 bases at V and 3 bases at J, with 17 bases between. This CDR3 region has 15 residues. The germline V gene has CDR1 SGHRS and CDR2 YFSETQ. CDR3 nucleotide sequence: TGCGCCAGCAGCGCCTCGCCAGACAGGCACTACGAGCAGTACTTC. Translated: CASSASPDRHYEQYF. The variable domain in full, completed from reference TRBV5-1 and TRBJ2-7, reads KAGVTQTPRYLIKTRGQQVTLSCSPISGHRSVSWYQQTPGQGLQFLFEYFSETQRNKGNFPGRFSGRQFSNSRSEMNVSTLELGDSALYLCASSASPDRHYEQYFGPGTRLTVT.

The genes are TRBV9 and TRBJ2-1, with 11 bases matching TRBD2. The ends lost 3 bases at V and 7 bases at J; junction bases unmatched: 9. Germline loops: CDR1 SGDLS, CDR2 YYNGEE. The CDR3 runs 16 residues. The CDR3 DNA reads TGTGCCAGCAGCGGGGATAGCGGGAGGGCCGGGAATGAGCAGTTCTTC. It yields the protein CASSGDSGRAGNEQFF.

This chain uses TRBV28 with TRBJ2-7, with a possible D match to TRBD2 (5 bases). Germline V lookup: CDR1 MDHEN, CDR2 SYDVKM. The V gene lost 4 bases and the J gene lost 2 bases, with 6 bases spanning the gap. The CDR3 runs 12 residues. The chain's CDR3 is CASSSTTYEQYF. CDR3 bases: TGTGCCAGCAGTTCGACTACCTACGAGCAGTACTTC.

The rearrangement links TRBV2 to TRBJ2-1; 12 positions match TRBD2. There are 14 residues in the CDR3. Germline values: CDR1 SNHLY, CDR2 FYNNEI. V dropped 2 bases and J dropped 7; count of bases not matched to a gene: 0. The CDR3 sequence: CASSELAGGNEQFF. The CDR3 DNA sequence: TGTGCCAGCAGTGAACTAGCGGGAGGGAATGAGCAGTTCTTC.

V usage is TRBV2 and J usage is TRBJ1-1; 7 bases align to TRBD1. Trimming cost V 8 bases and J 10 bases; bases outside gene matches: 10. CDR3 length equals 12 residues. CDR1 SNHLY and CDR2 FYNNEI come from the germline V gene. The DNA of the CDR3 is TGTGCCAGCGTAGGGACAGAGGATGGAGCTTTCTTT. Protein sequence: CASVGTEDGAFF.

The gene calls are TRBV29-1 and TRBJ1-3, with 9 bases fitting TRBD1. CDR3 length: 12 residues. Germline V gives CDR1 SQVTM, CDR2 ANQGSEA. V was clipped by 4 bases and J by 10 bases; unmatched bases: 5. CDR3 sequence reads: CSVADRGWTIYF. DNA of the CDR3: TGCAGCGTTGCGGACAGGGGATGGACCATATATTTT.

CDR3 region: CASSEGGRYEQYF. CDR3 in DNA: TGTGCCAGCAGCGAGGGCGGGAGATACGAGCAGTACTTC. The chain recombines TRBV9 with TRBJ2-7; 7 nucleotides line up with TRBD2. Losses at the gene ends were 3 bases for V and 4 bases for J; bases not matched to a gene: 4. The CDR3 is 13 amino acids. Germline-derived CDR1 and CDR2 are SGDLS and YYNGEE. Using reference TRBV9 and TRBJ2-7 for the parts outside the CDR3, the full variable domain is DSGVTQTPKHLITATGQRVTLRCSPRSGDLSVYWYQQSLDQGLQFLIQYYNGEERAKGNILERFSAQQFPDLHSELNLSSLELGDSALYFCASSEGGRYEQYFGPGTRLTVT.

The count of this clone is one. This chain connects TRBV5-5 to TRBJ2-5; no clear D. The CDR3 contains 14 residues. Trimming took 0 bases from V and 2 from J, leaving 8 bases between them. The germline V gene encodes CDR1 SGHKS and CDR2 YYEKEE (reference sequence). DNA for the CDR3: TGTGCCAGCAGCTTGGTAGCAACACAAGAGACCCAGTACTTC. This sequence encodes CASSLVATQETQYF.

The rearrangement links TRBV28 to TRBJ2-7; 9 bases line up with TRBD1. The V gene's germline CDR1 is MDHEN and CDR2 SYDVKM. The ends lost 2 bases at V and 2 bases at J; junction bases unmatched: 10. CDR3 length: 17 residues. This chain's CDR3 is CASSLPTPGQGAYEQYF. The CDR3 DNA is TGTGCCAGCAGTTTACCGACACCGGGACAGGGAGCCTACGAGCAGTACTTC.

The chain couples TRBV29-1 to TRBJ2-1; D gene ambiguous. In germline, CDR1 is SQVTM, CDR2 ANQGSEA. V lost 4 bases to trimming and J lost 9 bases, with 10 bases between them. This CDR3 comprises 11 residues. CDR3 sequence (DNA): TGCAGCGTTGGTAAGTGGGCTGAGCAGTTCTTC. Residues: CSVGKWAEQFF.

Here the CDR3 reads CASSAQFGRGAYNEQFF. The CDR3 coding sequence is TGTGCCAGCAGCGCCCAGTTTGGGCGGGGCGCCTACAATGAGCAGTTCTTC. The chain is built from TRBV9 and TRBJ2-1, with D maybe TRBD2 (6 bases). Trimming removed 3 bases at V and 2 bases at J, with 18 bases between. CDR1 is SGDLS and CDR2 is YYNGEE in the germline V gene. The CDR3 runs to 17 residues.

V gene TRBV7-9 combines with J gene TRBJ2-7; the match to TRBD2 covers 16 bases. The J segment lost 6 bases and the V segment lost 5 bases, leaving 7 bases of the junction unmatched. Germline assignment: CDR1 SEHNR and CDR2 FQNEAQ (reference sequence). This CDR3 contains 16 residues. The CDR3 loop reads CASSGTSGRVRSEQYF. CDR3 DNA: TGTGCCAGCAGCGGGACTAGCGGGAGGGTCCGCTCCGAGCAGTACTTC.

A few counts support this clone. CDR3: CASSSLGGGGTGELFF. In DNA form, the CDR3 reads TGTGCCAGCAGTTCCCTGGGAGGCGGGGGAACCGGGGAGCTGTTTTTT. This chain joins TRBV27 and TRBJ2-2; TRBD2 agrees at 7 bases. There are 16 residues in the CDR3. The V segment lost 4 bases and the J segment 5 bases; nucleotides outside the gene matches: 10. CDR1 and CDR2 from the germline V gene are MNHEY and SMNVEV (reference sequence).

CDR3 coding DNA: TGTGCCAGTAGTGCGGGACAGGGGGCCTCGGATGGCTACACCTTC. Translated: CASSAGQGASDGYTF. The genes are TRBV19 and TRBJ1-2; 12 bases line up with TRBD1. After removal of 5 bases from V and 6 bases from J, the junction contained 7 bases not matched to a gene. Looked up from germline, CDR1 is LNHDA and CDR2 is SQIVND (reference sequence). CDR3 length: 15 amino acids.

This clone was observed once. J is TRBJ2-3 and V is TRBV11-2; possible D gene TRBD2, 5 bases. Germline CDR1 is SGHAT and CDR2 is FQNNGV. This CDR3 region has 15 residues. V gave up 4 bases and J gave up 7 bases, with 18 bases separating them. CDR3 nucleotide sequence: TGTGCCAGCAGCTCGAGGGTAAAGGGAGAACATACGCAGTATTTT. Amino acid sequence: CASSSRVKGEHTQYF.

The chain couples TRBV9 to TRBJ2-3, with 13 nucleotides matching TRBD2. J was trimmed by 5 bases and V by 4 bases; bases with no gene match: 7. The CDR3 is 16 amino acids. The germline CDR1 and CDR2 sequences are SGDLS and YYNGEE. The CDR3 nucleotides are TGTGCCAGCAGCCCCCCGGGACTAGCGGGACAAGATACGCAGTATTTT. Translated, it gives CASSPPGLAGQDTQYF.